Listed below are T cell receptor beta chains from one sample, sequenced in a study of blood T cell repertoires in COVID-19. Profiling relied on immunoSEQ multiplex PCR, and the TCRdb table lists in-frame clones only, not all of them. The sample carries 110,000 to 150,000 clones, over 65% recorded once. The specimen was PBMCs or T cells enriched from blood (not recorded which). Source of these receptors: a woman between 45 and 60 years old who had recovered from COVID-19. Each CDR3 is given with its conserved first and last residue. Each record gives: clone size, V gene, D gene, J gene, CDR3 protein, CDR3 DNA. The D gene is left open where the match is weak. Part of the rows lack a size; the others show once, few, many or a class for expanded clones.

>once|TRBV24-1|NA|TRBJ1-4
CATSNGALSQGAGVEKLFF
TGTGCCACCAGTAACGGCGCATTGAGTCAGGGCGCGGGGGTTGAAAAACTGTTTTTT
>NA|TRBV28|TRBD1|TRBJ1-3
CASSSWTGPRGNTIYF
TGTGCCAGCAGTTCTTGGACAGGCCCTAGGGGAAACACCATATATTTT
>NA|TRBV27|TRBD1|TRBJ1-5
CASSQGTGIIDQPQHF
TGTGCCAGCAGTCAGGGGACAGGGATCATTGATCAGCCCCAGCATTTT
>NA|TRBV28|TRBD2|TRBJ2-2
CASSHRSGGFANTGELFF
TGTGCCAGCAGCCACCGAAGCGGGGGGTTCGCGAACACCGGGGAGCTGTTTTTT
>NA|TRBV5-1|NA|TRBJ2-1
CASTSLPGTTVSEQFF
TGCGCCAGCACATCCTTGCCCGGGACAACAGTCAGTGAGCAGTTCTTC
>NA|TRBV25-1|NA|TRBJ2-3
CASSELQALADTQYF
TGTGCCAGCAGTGAATTACAGGCATTAGCAGATACGCAGTATTTT
>NA|TRBV3-1/TRBV3-2|NA|TRBJ2-2
CASSQGAGLNTGELFF
TGTGCCAGCAGCCAAGGGGCGGGTTTGAACACCGGGGAGCTGTTTTTT
>NA|TRBV6-5|TRBD1|TRBJ1-1
CASSFSGTGGEAFF
TGTGCCAGCAGTTTCTCCGGGACAGGGGGGGAAGCTTTCTTT
>NA|TRBV5-4|NA|TRBJ1-1
CASSSGTPEAFF
TGTGCCAGCAGTTCCGGGACTCCTGAAGCTTTCTTT
>NA|TRBV3-1/TRBV3-2|NA|TRBJ2-5
CASSQGSGEETQYF
TGTGCCAGCAGCCAAGGGTCCGGGGAAGAGACCCAGTACTTC
>NA|TRBV6-1|TRBD1|TRBJ1-5
CASRTGNQPQHF
TGTGCCAGCAGGACAGGGAATCAGCCCCAGCATTTT
>NA|TRBV10-3|NA|TRBJ1-2
CATDTGGDGYTF
TGTGCCACCGATACAGGCGGGGATGGCTACACCTTC
>NA|TRBV5-1|NA|TRBJ1-1
CASSLAVQGGTEAFF
TGCGCCAGCAGCTTGGCCGTTCAGGGCGGCACTGAAGCTTTCTTT
>NA|TRBV7-3|TRBD1|TRBJ1-2
CASSPDRAGYTF
TGTGCCAGCAGCCCGGACAGGGCGGGCTACACCTTC
>few|TRBV5-4|NA|TRBJ1-6
CASSTPRGQSNSPLHF
TGTGCCAGCAGCACGCCGAGAGGGCAGTCGAATTCACCCCTCCACTTT
>few|TRBV5-4|NA|TRBJ1-4
CASSLDQGINEKLFF
TGTGCCAGCAGCTTGGATCAGGGTATTAATGAAAAACTGTTTTTT
>NA|TRBV19|NA|TRBJ2-5
CASSTLQETQYF
TGTGCCAGTAGTACCCTCCAAGAGACCCAGTACTTC
>NA|TRBV9|NA|TRBJ2-2
CASSVEAGWITGELFF
TGTGCCAGCAGCGTAGAGGCAGGTTGGATAACCGGGGAGCTGTTTTTT
>NA|TRBV2|TRBD1|TRBJ1-5
CASTWDRASNQPQHF
TGTGCCAGCACCTGGGACAGAGCTTCCAATCAGCCCCAGCATTTT
>NA|TRBV3-1/TRBV3-2|TRBD1|TRBJ2-5
CASSLYRGGETQYF
TGTGCCAGCAGCCTTTACAGGGGCGGGGAGACCCAGTACTTC
>NA|TRBV5-1|NA|TRBJ1-1
CASSSTVMNTEAFF
TGCGCCAGCAGCTCGACAGTTATGAACACTGAAGCTTTCTTT
>NA|TRBV5-4|NA|TRBJ1-3
CASSLARRGSGNTIYF
TGTGCCAGCAGCTTGGCCAGGAGGGGCTCTGGAAACACCATATATTTT
>NA|TRBV11-3|NA|TRBJ2-5
CASSLNSQETQYF
TGTGCCAGCAGCTTAAACAGCCAAGAGACCCAGTACTTC
>NA|TRBV19|NA|TRBJ1-1
CASSSTGTTGAFF
TGTGCCAGTAGTAGTACCGGGACAACGGGGGCTTTCTTT
>NA|TRBV11-2|TRBD1|TRBJ1-1
CASSLGQGNTEAFF
TGTGCCAGCAGCTTAGGACAGGGGAACACTGAAGCTTTCTTT
>NA|TRBV7-2|TRBD1|TRBJ1-5
CASSLGQGHQPQHF
TGTGCCAGCAGCCTGGGACAGGGTCATCAGCCCCAGCATTTT
>NA|TRBV7-2|NA|TRBJ1-1
CASSLYGTEAFF
TGTGCCAGCAGCTTATACGGGACTGAAGCTTTCTTT